This T cell receptor beta chain appears in the sequencing data of a study of cytomegalovirus exposure and HLA in healthy donors. Study-level findings and limits: Many donors shared some public TCRs, even though most TCR sequences were rare. Analyses of presence and absence presupposed an approximately uniform sequencing depth across donors. High sensitivity and specificity were reportedly achieved when the classifier diagnosed cytomegalovirus status. A later analysis revealed that TCR association rates differed between HLA loci, peaking at DRB1 and bottoming out at HLA-C.

The CDR3 spans 16 residues. With 2 bases clipped from V and 0 bases from J, the junction kept 6 bases outside the gene matches. Germline CDR1 is SGHRS and CDR2 is YFSETQ. The PCR contained 60 Vbeta and 13 Jbeta primers. Sequencing used immunoSEQ multiplex PCR; TCRdb keeps in-frame clones, though not all of them. Of some 130,000 clones detected, 78% appear once; the ten largest clones hold roughly 1.5%. For this clone: Its target is unknown.

Sample: PBMCs. The gene calls are TRBV5-1 and TRBJ2-3; 7 positions agree with TRBD1. The TCR was taken from a female donor in good health and CMV-seronegative. Here the CDR3 reads CASSLEGGLSTDTQYF. The CDR3 DNA sequence: TGCGCCAGCAGCTTAGAAGGGGGCCTAAGCACAGATACGCAGTATTTT. Looking up the rest from reference TRBV5-1 and TRBJ2-3 gives the full variable domain: KAGVTQTPRYLIKTRGQQVTLSCSPISGHRSVSWYQQTPGQGLQFLFEYFSETQRNKGNFPGRFSGRQFSNSRSEMNVSTLELGDSALYLCASSLEGGLSTDTQYFGPGTRLTVL.